This TCR beta chain originates from a study of identical twins. This clonotype occurred a few times. This CDR3 is 11 amino acids long. The germline V and J ends were trimmed by 11 bases and 4 bases, with 11 bases remaining between them. Per the germline V gene, CDR1 is ENHRY and CDR2 is SYGVKD. Each CDR3 protein gets one entry after TCRdb re-called the 5' RACE reads with MiXCR. The data contain some 230,000 distinct CDR3 sequences, 6.5% to 8% of them singletons. These data were also reused for a study on T cells expressing NK-cell markers. As reported in that work: The share of CD8+ T cells held by dominant NKG2C+ clonotypes was about 1.0-8% in 5 or 6 donors. These clonotypes, the leaders elsewhere, also led the CD3+CD56-NKG2C+ fraction in a handful of donors. Whether expanded NKG2C-expressing T cell clones recognize HCMV is unknown.

This TCR was sampled from a woman aged 18-29 years in good health. Material: CD8+ T cells sorted from blood. The rearrangement joins TRBV10-3 to TRBJ1-1, with unresolved D. The CDR3 nucleotides read TGTGCCCTCCTGATGGGCACTGAAGCTTTCTTT. Translated, it gives CALLMGTEAFF.